This T cell receptor (beta chain) emerged from a study of blood T cell repertoires in COVID-19 (dated by TCRdb to the early 2020s). At the level of the whole study: The collaborator samples originated in the United States, Italy and Spain and spanned the acute and convalescent phases of COVID-19. Deeply sampled blood TCRbeta repertoires from subjects exposed to, actively infected with, or recovered from COVID-19 were included in the dataset. The material from the prospective study consisted of cDNA or gDNA derived from T cells, B-cell-depleted T cells, or PBMCs. Where available, HLA class I and class II types were taken from metadata supplied by the sample provider and were not determined by assay-based typing. Samples were obtained from the ongoing ImmuneRACE study (first 160 participants) and from 1,254 subjects provided by 6 global collaborators. The repertoires were released in a freely available public database intended as a resource for research on the immune response to SARS-CoV-2. A de-identified subject ID, COVID-19 status, age in years and sex were almost always included in the sample metadata. Summary of the overall study and its limitations: The quantity of clinical and demographic metadata differed by source and by participant and was supplied without curation.

TCRbeta CDR3 regions were amplified from genomic DNA by means of the immunoSEQ Assay, a bias-controlled multiplex PCR. The original pipeline was this. The number of nucleated cells in each sample was estimated from the amplification of reference gene primers within the assay. To quantify the absolute abundance of each unique TCRbeta CDR3 rearrangement, sequence reads were collapsed and filtered. For each sample, productive Simpson clonality was calculated as the square root of Simpson's diversity index across productive rearrangements. TCRdb took over this immuneACCESS table, retaining in-frame rearrangements with V and J assigned. Such tables are incomplete; in checked studies, under half of the missing clones stem from an unresolved V gene, and the remainder is unexplained. That table gives V, J and clone size, and the DNA gave D and trimming. In this sample the table shows approximately 200,000 clones, about 88% of which occur a single time. Together, the top ten hold about 1.8% of the sample.

Collaborating institutions collected whole blood in K2EDTA tubes following their own protocols. Collaborator samples were shipped for TCRbeta analysis as frozen whole blood, isolated PBMCs, or DNA extracted from either sample type. V lost 7 bases and J lost 6 bases, and the count of bases not matched to a germline gene is 10. There are 15 amino acids in the CDR3, from cysteine to phenylalanine inclusive. CDR3 DNA only is kept here, 45 bases in frame from base 1. The germline V gene gives CDR1 as SGHRS and CDR2 as YFSETQ. Remarks on this clone: Its antigen target is currently unknown. Base qualities are not provided; no much larger clone lies one nucleotide away.

This chain joins TRBV5-1 to TRBJ2-1, with 10 bases in between that match TRBD2. The source is a man between 65 and 85 years old with acute or convalescent COVID-19. The sample taken for sequencing was peripheral blood. CDR3 region: CASAQLTSGTNEQFF. The DNA is TGCGCCAGCGCGCAGCTTACTAGCGGGACCAATGAGCAGTTCTTC.